The 11 T cell receptor beta chains below were found in one sample sequenced in a study of T cell responses to AZD1222 COVID-19 vaccine. Profiled with immunoSEQ multiplex PCR; TCRdb holds only in-frame clones, not every one. Among roughly 100,000 clones, roughly 90% were seen once, and the ten largest hold approximately 4.7%. This specimen consisted of peripheral blood, obtained on day 0 of AZD1222 vaccination. These TCRs come from an adult in good health.

The rearrangement joins TRBV5-1 to TRBJ2-1; D is perhaps TRBD2 (5 bases). This CDR3 spans 17 amino acids. Trimming left V 0 bases short and J 0 bases short, with 13 bases between. The germline CDR1 and CDR2 sequences are SGHRS and YFSETQ. Here the CDR3 DNA reads TGCGCCAGCAGCTTGGTCCCAGCGGCAAGCTCCTACAATGAGCAGTTCTTC. This translates into CASSLVPAASSYNEQFF.

The rearrangement uses TRBV10-2 and TRBJ2-5; D is perhaps TRBD1 or TRBD2 (6 bases each). Germline V gene sequence: CDR1 WSHSY, CDR2 SAAADI. Trimming took off 3 bases at V and 5 bases at J, with 10 bases between the two ends. The CDR3 length is 13 residues. The CDR3 spells CASSEGGKETQYF. The CDR3 DNA sequence: TGCGCCAGCAGTGAAGGGGGGAAGGAGACCCAGTACTTC.

V and J are TRBV7-9 and TRBJ1-1; 8 bases align to TRBD1. CDR1 is SEHNR and CDR2 is FQNEAQ in the germline V gene (reference sequence). There are 15 residues in the CDR3. The V and J ends lost 5 bases and 4 bases, in that order; junction bases with no gene match: 9. CDR3 in DNA: TGTGCCAGCAGCCCGGGATTTACAGGGGGCACTGAAGCTTTCTTT. Amino acid sequence: CASSPGFTGGTEAFF.

V usage is TRBV20-1 and J usage is TRBJ1-1; D uncertain. CDR3 length: 11 residues. The germline V gene encodes CDR1 DFQATT and CDR2 SNEGSKA (reference sequence). CDR3 nucleotide sequence: TGCAGCCCAAGCCAGAACACTGAAGCTTTCTTT. Encoded protein: CSPSQNTEAFF.

The chain uses TRBV7-3 and TRBJ2-5; 10 nucleotides agree with TRBD2. The germline gives CDR1 SGHTA, CDR2 FQGTGA. The CDR3 sequence is 16 residues long. J lost 4 bases, V lost 1 base, and 6 bases had no gene match. The CDR3 sequence is CASSLNPRTSGETQYF. The CDR3 region has the DNA TGTGCCAGCAGCTTAAACCCGAGGACTAGCGGAGAGACCCAGTACTTC.

The chain employs TRBV18 and TRBJ1-5; D gene unclear. The V end was cut by 3 bases, the J end by 7 bases, with 16 bases between. Germline CDR1 reads KGHSH; CDR2 reads LQKENI. This CDR3 is 15 amino acids long. CDR3 in DNA: TGTGCCAGCTCACCTCAGAAGGGTTTTGGCCAGCCCCAGCATTTT. Protein: CASSPQKGFGQPQHF. The full variable domain, in which reference TRBV18 and TRBJ1-5 provide the parts outside the CDR3, is NAGVMQNPRHLVRRRGQEARLRCSPMKGHSHVYWYRQLPEEGLKFMVYLQKENIIDESGMPKERFSAEFPKEGPSILRIQQVVRGDSAAYFCASSPQKGFGQPQHFGDGTRLSIL.

This chain links TRBV9 with TRBJ1-2; possibly TRBD1 for D (5 bases). The CDR3 has 15 residues. V gave up 0 bases and J gave up 0 bases, with 9 bases separating them. Germline V gives CDR1 SGDLS, CDR2 YYNGEE. CDR3 in amino acids: CASSVGGTANYGYTF. The CDR3 nucleotides are TGTGCCAGCAGCGTAGGAGGGACTGCTAACTATGGCTACACCTTC.

The rearrangement uses TRBV28 and TRBJ2-1; D gene ambiguous. With 5 bases removed from V and 8 bases from J, the gap between germline ends came to 16 bases. The germline V gene encodes CDR1 MDHEN and CDR2 SYDVKM. This CDR3 contains 14 residues. In DNA, the CDR3 is TGTGCCAGCAGTAACATTCTGGCTCGGGATGAGCAGTTCTTC. It is translated as CASSNILARDEQFF.

V usage is TRBV19 and J usage is TRBJ1-6, with D hard to call. The CDR3 sequence is 14 residues long. V lost 3 bases to trimming and J lost 7 bases, with 10 bases between them. Germline V gene data show CDR1 as LNHDA and CDR2 as SQIVND (reference sequence). The CDR3, as DNA: TGTGCCAGTAGTATGGATAGGGAGAATTCACCCCTCCACTTT. Encoded protein: CASSMDRENSPLHF.

Here the CDR3 DNA reads TGTGCCACCGCCGGGTGGGGTGCGGATGAAAAACTGTTTTTT. It translates to CATAGWGADEKLFF. This chain uses TRBV10-3 with TRBJ1-4, with D unclear. Trimming removed 10 bases from V and 6 bases from J, with 18 bases in between. Germline V gives CDR1 ENHRY, CDR2 SYGVKD. This CDR3 contains 14 residues.

V is TRBV5-4 and J is TRBJ2-5; 7 positions agree with TRBD2. The CDR3 is 17 residues long. CDR1 and CDR2 (germline): SGHNT, YYREEE (reference sequence). With V trimmed by 4 bases and J by 0 bases, 12 bases remained unmatched. The CDR3 coding sequence is TGTGCCAGCAGCCCGGGCCCCCGGGACTACTACCAAGAGACCCAGTACTTC. Its protein is CASSPGPRDYYQETQYF.